The rows below give T cell receptor beta chains drawn from one sample of a study of graft-versus-host responses after intestinal transplantation. Their target antigens are unknown. Profiled with immunoSEQ multiplex PCR; TCRdb holds only in-frame clones, not every one. Found here are 80,000 to 100,000 clones, around nine tenths of them singletons; the top ten hold less than 0.4%. Source: unstimulated CD4+ T cells sorted from spleen or lymph node cells, taken before intestinal transplant. The source of these receptors is a human donor who received an intestinal transplant. The CDR3 runs from the conserved cysteine through the conserved F or W. D genes are given only for firm matches. Size tells how often a clone was seen (once, few, many) or the class of an expanded clone, and some rows leave it out.

TRBJ1-2	NA	NA	TRBV4-2	TGTGCCAGCAGCCAAGACAGAAACTATGGCTACACCTTC	CASSQDRNYGYTF
TRBJ2-7	NA	NA	TRBV4-2	TGTGCCAGCAGCCAAGAGGACAGGCCCGGGGGAGAGCAGTACTTC	CASSQEDRPGGEQYF
TRBJ2-7	NA	TRBD1	TRBV18	TGTGCCAGCTCACAGACAGGGAGCTCCTACGAGCAGTACTTC	CASSQTGSSYEQYF
TRBJ2-2	few	NA	TRBV7-8	TGTGCCAGCAGCCACAGGGAGGGCACCGGGGAGCTGTTTTTT	CASSHREGTGELFF
TRBJ1-5	NA	TRBD1	TRBV6-6	TGTGCCAGCAGAACAGGGGGGCAAGATCAGCCCCAGCATTTT	CASRTGGQDQPQHF
TRBJ2-7	NA	TRBD1	TRBV18	TGTGCCAGCTCACCCGGACAGGAATCCTACGAGCAGTACTTC	CASSPGQESYEQYF
TRBJ2-5	NA	TRBD2	TRBV10-2	TGCGCCAGCAAGGCTAGCGGACAGACCCAGTACTTC	CASKASGQTQYF
TRBJ2-1	NA	TRBD2	TRBV5-4	TGTGCCAGCAGCTCGGGGGGAGTAAGTTCCTACAATGAGCAGTTCTTC	CASSSGGVSSYNEQFF
TRBJ2-7	NA	TRBD1	TRBV11-1	TGTGCCAGCAGCCAACGACAGGGGTACGAGCAGTACTTC	CASSQRQGYEQYF
TRBJ2-5	NA	TRBD1	TRBV10-3	TGTGCCATCGCTGCGAGACAGGGGGTCCAAGAGACCCAGTACTTC	CAIAARQGVQETQYF
TRBJ2-7	NA	TRBD1	TRBV28	TGTGCCAGCGGGTTTCCGACAGGGCTCTCCTACGAGCAGTACTTC	CASGFPTGLSYEQYF
TRBJ1-2	NA	NA	TRBV10-3	TGTGCCATCAGTGAGTCAGGGACTCCCGGGGCTGGCTACACCTTC	CAISESGTPGAGYTF
TRBJ1-4	NA	TRBD1	TRBV9	TGTGCCAGCAGTACACAGGGGTCCACTAATGAAAAACTGTTTTTT	CASSTQGSTNEKLFF
TRBJ1-5	NA	TRBD1	TRBV28	TGTGCCAGCAGCTTGGACAGGGATCAGCCCCAGCATTTT	CASSLDRDQPQHF
TRBJ1-4	NA	NA	TRBV2	TGTGCCAGCAGTCTCCCCGGACAGCTTTATAAACTGTTTTTT	CASSLPGQLYKLFF
TRBJ1-2	NA	TRBD1	TRBV2	TGTGCCAGCGCGACCGGGACAGCTCGCTACACCTTC	CASATGTARYTF
TRBJ1-2	NA	TRBD1	TRBV28	TGTGCCAGCAGTTTAACGGGACAGGGAGCATATGGCTACACCTTC	CASSLTGQGAYGYTF
TRBJ2-3	NA	NA	TRBV7-3	TGTGCCAGCAGCCCGCAGGGAGGAGCAGATACGCAGTATTTT	CASSPQGGADTQYF
TRBJ2-3	NA	NA	TRBV4-2	TGTGCCAGCAGCCGGGAGCGTGGCACAGATACGCAGTATTTT	CASSRERGTDTQYF
TRBJ1-6	NA	TRBD1	TRBV5-1	TGCGCCAGCAGCTTGCTGGGGGACAGTGGATCACCCCTCCACTTT	CASSLLGDSGSPLHF
TRBJ1-5	NA	NA	TRBV2	TGTGCCAGCCGGCAGGAGGGGGGGCGCAGTCAGCCCCAGCATTTT	CASRQEGGRSQPQHF
TRBJ2-5	NA	TRBD1	TRBV7-9	TGTGCCAGCAGCCTACCGACAGGGACGCTCCAAGAGACCCAGTACTTC	CASSLPTGTLQETQYF
TRBJ1-5	NA	NA	TRBV6-1	TGTGCCAGCAGTGAACAGGGGTATCAGCCCCAGCATTTT	CASSEQGYQPQHF
TRBJ1-3	NA	TRBD1	TRBV6-5	TGTGCCAGCAGCCGCACGGGGACAGGGGGAAACACCATATATTTT	CASSRTGTGGNTIYF
TRBJ2-1	once	TRBD2	TRBV4-1	TGCGCCAGCAGCCAAGAGACTAGCGGGAGCTACAATGAGCAGTTCTTC	CASSQETSGSYNEQFF
TRBJ2-7	NA	NA	TRBV5-8	TGTGCCAGCAGCTTGCCCCGACTCTACGAGCAGTACTTC	CASSLPRLYEQYF
TRBJ1-5	NA	TRBD1	TRBV28	TGTGCCAGCAGATTACAGGGGGCAAACAATCAGCCCCAGCATTTT	CASRLQGANNQPQHF
TRBJ2-1	NA	NA	TRBV29-1	TGCAGCGTTGAAGATCCGTCGCGCTTAACGAGCAATGAGCAGTTCTTC	CSVEDPSRLTSNEQFF
TRBJ1-1	NA	NA	TRBV18	TGTGCCAGCTCACCACCGGGAGGACATAAGAACACTGAAGCTTTCTTT	CASSPPGGHKNTEAFF
TRBJ1-1	NA	TRBD1	TRBV5-6	TGTGCCAGCAGCCCGGCAGGGGGGAACACTGAAGCTTTCTTT	CASSPAGGNTEAFF